The 24 T cell receptor beta chains reported below all come from one sample, sequenced in a study of blood T cells in healthy people across ages. A J-beta primer mix and a sample-barcoded 5' primer were used in a second PCR of roughly 6 to 11 cycles. MiXCR, run by TCRdb on the 5' RACE reads, gives a single entry per CDR3 protein. The sample yields under 800,000 distinct CDR3 sequences, more than 20% seen once. The specimen sequenced was blood. The receptors originated from a man in his 70s in good health.

The table lists this clonotype with a few counts. The chain couples TRBV21-1 to TRBJ2-7; the table's D call TRBD1 went unverified against the DNA. TRBV21-1 is deemed a pseudogene. The CDR3 length is 16 residues. In DNA form, the CDR3 reads TGTGCCAGCAGCATGGAAGGGGGAGGGAGCACCTACGAGCAGTACTTC. It yields the protein CASSMEGGGSTYEQYF.

V and J are TRBV29-1 and TRBJ2-7; TRBD2 matches at 9 bases. This CDR3 region has 15 residues. The germline V gene encodes CDR1 SQVTM and CDR2 ANQGSEA. The V segment lost 6 bases and the J segment 0 bases; nucleotides outside the gene matches: 9. The DNA for the CDR3 is TGCAGCGTCCGGATGGCGGGAGGGAGCTCCTACGAGCAGTACTTC. Protein product: CSVRMAGGSSYEQYF.

This clonotype occurred once. This rearrangement joins TRBV3-1 to TRBJ1-3; possible D gene TRBD1, 5 bases. The V end lost 1 base, the J end lost 0 bases, and 10 bases lay between the germline ends. Per germline, CDR1 LGHDT and CDR2 YNNKEL (reference sequence). This CDR3 contains 16 residues. The CDR3 here is CASSQVRTSSGNTIYF. CDR3 nucleotide sequence: TGTGCCAGCAGCCAAGTTCGGACAAGCTCTGGAAACACCATATATTTT.

This clonotype has more than one count but fewer than ten. The chain links TRBV9 to TRBJ2-1, with TRBD2 matching over 7 bases. The CDR3 is 15 amino acids. V trimming: 5 bases; J trimming: 3 bases; junction bases outside the gene matches: 8. From germline, CDR1 is SGDLS and CDR2 YYNGEE. The CDR3 here is CASSTLADSYNEQFF. CDR3 sequence (DNA): TGTGCCAGCAGTACCCTAGCGGATAGCTACAATGAGCAGTTCTTC.

This clonotype was seen only a few times. J is TRBJ2-1 and V is TRBV6-1, with D perhaps TRBD1 (5 bases). Trimming shortened V by 3 bases and J by 12 bases, and 12 bases separated the two germline ends. Germline V gives CDR1 MNHNS, CDR2 SASEGT. The CDR3 is 12 amino acids. The CDR3 spells CASSDNRSGQFF. As DNA, the CDR3 is TGTGCCAGCAGTGATAACAGGTCAGGGCAGTTCTTC.

For this clonotype: One end of the junction varies from germline; a read error may be responsible. This chain links TRBV5-4 with TRBJ2-1; TRBD2 matches at 14 bases. The germline V gene has CDR1 SGHNT and CDR2 YYREEE (reference sequence). This CDR3 spans 15 amino acids. The CDR3 DNA is TGTGCCGGCAGCTTGGGACTAGCGGGAGAAGGTGAGCAGTTCTTC. Its translation: CAGSLGLAGEGEQFF.

Only a few counts were recorded for this clonotype. The rearrangement uses TRBV5-1 and TRBJ2-7; D not resolved. CDR3 size: 14 residues. Germline V gene data show CDR1 as SGHRS and CDR2 as YFSETQ. V lost 0 bases and J lost 0, with 7 bases in between. CDR3 DNA: TGCGCCAGCAGCTTGGACTCCGACTCCTACGAGCAGTACTTC. It codes for CASSLDSDSYEQYF.

The CDR3 DNA follows: TGTGCCATCAGCGGCCGGGACATTCAAAGTGTAGATACGCAGTATTTT. It translates to CAISGRDIQSVDTQYF. The V call is TRBV10-3, the J call TRBJ2-3, with D possibly being TRBD1 (6 bases). The CDR3 runs 16 residues. V lost 6 bases and J lost 5, with 21 bases in between. Germline V gene lookup returns CDR1 ENHRY and CDR2 SYGVKD.

The rearrangement uses TRBV5-1 and TRBJ2-2; D perhaps matches TRBD2 (6 bases). Germline V gene lookup returns CDR1 SGHRS and CDR2 YFSETQ. CDR3 length: 16 amino acids. With 10 bases removed from V and 4 bases from J, the gap between germline ends came to 23 bases. CDR3 coding DNA: TGCGCCCGCAATTCGGCCGGCGGGACGAGCACCGGGGAGCTGTTTTTT. Its translation: CARNSAGGTSTGELFF.

The V gene is TRBV7-2, the J gene TRBJ1-2; D not resolved. The CDR3 sequence is 13 residues long. The germline V gene has CDR1 SGHTA and CDR2 FQGNSA. With 5 bases removed from V and 3 bases from J, the gap between germline ends came to 10 bases. The CDR3 nucleotides are TGTGCCAGCAGCCTAGGATGGGACTATGGCTACACCTTC. Amino acid sequence: CASSLGWDYGYTF.

This chain uses TRBV20-1 with TRBJ2-5, with no clear D. V was clipped by 0 bases and J by 5 bases, with 13 bases between them. CDR3 length: 14 amino acids. The germline gives CDR1 DFQATT, CDR2 SNEGSKA (reference sequence). CDR3 sequence (DNA): TGCAGTGCTAGAGATCCGACCAAGGACGAGACCCAGTACTTC. The encoded protein is CSARDPTKDETQYF.

This clonotype appeared a few times. The rearrangement joins TRBV5-6 to TRBJ2-3; D gene unclear. This CDR3 is 16 amino acids long. Looked up from germline, CDR1 is SGHDT and CDR2 is YYEEEE. V lost 4 bases to trimming and J lost 0 bases, with 15 bases between them. CDR3 sequence: CASSPYLVSSTDTQYF. The DNA of the CDR3 is TGTGCCAGCAGCCCCTACCTGGTTTCTAGCACAGATACGCAGTATTTT. The full variable domain, with the rest looked up from reference TRBV5-6 and TRBJ2-3, is DAGVTQSPTHLIKTRGQQVTLRCSPKSGHDTVSWYQQALGQGPQFIFQYYEEEERQRGNFPDRFSGHQFPNYSSELNVNALLLGDSALYLCASSPYLVSSTDTQYFGPGTRLTVL.

This CDR3 is CASSLTGSGTDTQYF. The DNA of the CDR3 is TGTGCCAGCAGCCTGACAGGTTCGGGCACAGATACGCAGTATTTT. This rearrangement joins TRBV11-2 to TRBJ2-3, with D possibly TRBD1 on 6 matching bases. Germline loops: CDR1 SGHAT, CDR2 FQNNGV. The length of the CDR3 is 15 residues. V shed 5 bases and J shed 1 base, with 13 bases lying between them.

This clonotype was seen more than once but under ten times. The chain combines TRBV6-6 with TRBJ2-7; TRBD1 agrees at 7 bases. Germline CDR1 and CDR2: MNHNY and SVGAGI (reference sequence). J gave up 2 bases and V 6 bases, and 7 bases lay outside the gene matches. The CDR3 is made up of 14 amino acids. The CDR3 region has the DNA TGTGCCAGCAGCTCCGGGACAGCTGCCTACGAGCAGTACTTC. Encoded protein: CASSSGTAAYEQYF.

The chain recombines TRBV28 with TRBJ1-5; weak D call: TRBD1 (5 bases). CDR3 length equals 14 residues. The V and J ends lost 4 bases and 7 bases respectively, with 14 bases between them. Per the germline V gene, CDR1 is MDHEN and CDR2 is SYDVKM. CDR3 in DNA: TGTGCCAGCAGTTGGGGGGGGGATCACCAGCCCCAGCATTTT. This sequence encodes CASSWGGDHQPQHF.

The rearrangement uses TRBV6-2 or TRBV6-3 and TRBJ1-5, with 10 bases that match TRBD1. The V gene end was trimmed by 10 bases and the J gene end by 6 bases; junction bases not matched to a gene: 12. CDR3 length equals 15 residues. In germline, CDR1 is MNHEY, CDR2 SVGEGT. The CDR3 DNA sequence: TGTGCCAACAGAACCGGGACAGGGGTCGGTCAGCCCCAGCATTTT. Translated: CANRTGTGVGQPQHF.

The chain recombines TRBV7-9 with TRBJ1-4; TRBD1 aligns across 8 bases. Germline-derived CDR1 and CDR2 are SEHNR and FQNEAQ (reference sequence). The CDR3 has 15 residues. V gave up 1 base and J gave up 5 bases; unmatched junction bases: 3. DNA of the CDR3: TGTGCCAGCAGCTTAGGGGACAGGATAAATGAAAAACTGTTTTTT. This sequence encodes CASSLGDRINEKLFF. Full variable domain (outside the CDR3, taken from reference TRBV7-9 and TRBJ1-4): DTGVSQNPRHKITKRGQNVTFRCDPISEHNRLYWYRQTLGQGPEFLTYFQNEAQLEKSRLLSDRFSAERPKGSFSTLEIQRTEQGDSAMYLCASSLGDRINEKLFFGSGTQLSVL.

This chain joins TRBV3-1 and TRBJ2-3; 13 bases match TRBD2. Germline V lookup: CDR1 LGHDT, CDR2 YNNKEL (reference sequence). There are 18 residues in the CDR3. The V gene end was trimmed by 0 bases and the J gene end by 2 bases; junction bases not matched to a gene: 5. CDR3 in amino acids: CASSQDRLAGGVTDTQYF. The CDR3 DNA reads as TGTGCCAGCAGCCAAGATCGACTAGCGGGAGGTGTCACAGATACGCAGTATTTT.

V usage is TRBV20-1 and J usage is TRBJ2-2, with D perhaps TRBD1 (5 bases). The V and J ends lost 2 bases and 5 bases respectively, with 6 bases between them. Germline CDR1 is DFQATT and CDR2 is SNEGSKA (reference sequence). The CDR3 extends over 12 amino acids. CDR3: CSARQGTGELFF. The DNA for the CDR3 is TGCAGTGCTAGACAGGGAACCGGGGAGCTGTTTTTT.

This clonotype occurred a few times. The V gene is TRBV20-1, the J gene TRBJ2-5, with D tentatively TRBD1 (5 bases). Germline loops: CDR1 DFQATT, CDR2 SNEGSKA (reference sequence). The CDR3 extends over 13 amino acids. V lost 4 bases and J lost 3, with 12 bases in between. CDR3: CSATQEKKETQYF. CDR3 bases: TGCAGTGCTACACAGGAGAAAAAAGAGACCCAGTACTTC.

This clonotype was seen repeatedly, ten times or more. The rearrangement links TRBV29-1 to TRBJ1-4; possible D gene TRBD1, 6 bases. V was shortened by 6 bases and J by 7 bases, with 12 bases between the two germline ends. The CDR3 is 12 amino acids. In germline, CDR1 is SQVTM, CDR2 ANQGSEA. CDR3 in amino acids: CSVVDRSEKLFF. The CDR3 DNA follows: TGCAGCGTCGTGGACAGAAGTGAAAAACTGTTTTTT.

This chain links TRBV20-1 with TRBJ2-3; 10 bases fit TRBD2. The CDR3 contains 17 residues. The ends lost 2 bases at V and 1 base at J; junction bases unmatched: 9. Germline V gene data show CDR1 as DFQATT and CDR2 as SNEGSKA (reference sequence). The CDR3: CSARRTTGTSGTDTQYF. The CDR3 nucleotides read TGCAGTGCTAGACGGACAACCGGGACTAGCGGCACAGATACGCAGTATTTT.

The V and J genes are TRBV2 and TRBJ2-2; 9 bases fit TRBD1. Germline trimming cut 8 bases from V and 5 bases from J; bases unmatched to any gene: 6. The CDR3 totals 14 residues. Germline lookup yields CDR1 SNHLY and CDR2 FYNNEI. The CDR3 DNA follows: TGTGCCAGCGGCTCCGGGACAGGGACCGGGGAGCTGTTTTTT. This translates into CASGSGTGTGELFF.

There are a few counts of this clonotype. The chain combines TRBV15 with TRBJ2-3; D is unresolved. Germline V gene data show CDR1 as LNHNV and CDR2 as YYDKDF (reference sequence). The CDR3 has 14 amino acids. The ends were cut back, 2 bases at V and 3 bases at J, with 9 bases in the middle. The CDR3 bases are TGTGCCACCAGCAGAAGCTCAGAGACAGATACGCAGTATTTT. This encodes CATSRSSETDTQYF. Full variable domain (missing parts from reference TRBV15 and TRBJ2-3): DAMVIQNPRYQVTQFGKPVTLSCSQTLNHNVMYWYQQKSSQAPKLLFHYYDKDFNNEADTPDNFQSRRPNTSFCFLDIRSPGLGDTAMYLCATSRSSETDTQYFGPGTRLTVL.